The clone carrying this TCR beta chain was recorded a few times. Its specificity is unknown. The table came from immunoSEQ multiplex PCR; TCRdb's copy has only in-frame clones and leaves some out. This table holds 150,000 to 160,000 clones, 86% found once. The CDR3 length is 15 residues. CDR1 and CDR2 (germline): SNHLY, FYNNEI. Trimming at V came to 5 bases and at J to 2 bases, leaving 8 bases not matched to a gene. The data originate from a study of cytomegalovirus exposure and HLA in healthy donors. Points from the study as a whole: It was reportedly the case that the classifier diagnosed cytomegalovirus status with high specificity and sensitivity.

The approximately 120-subject validation cohort, separate from the 666-subject first cohort, included the donors. Sequencing input: PBMCs. This receptor was taken from a man aged 18 to 35 in good health and CMV-seropositive. This chain connects TRBV2 to TRBJ1-1; 7 bases map to TRBD1. The CDR3 DNA is TGTGCCAGCAGTCGACAGGGTGTGGCAAACACTGAAGCTTTCTTT. Amino acids: CASSRQGVANTEAFF.